This T cell receptor (beta chain) was sequenced in a study of blood T cell repertoires in COVID-19. Study as a whole: Spain, Italy and the United States supplied samples that represented acute and convalescent COVID-19. Sample material is recorded as cDNA or gDNA derived from T cells, B-cell-depleted T cells, or PBMCs.

CDR1 and CDR2 from the germline V gene are WNHNN and SYGVQD (reference sequence). V was trimmed by 3 bases and J by 3 bases, leaving 11 bases between them. This CDR3 spans 14 amino acids. Authors' data handling: Reference gene primers were amplified, and this amplification served to estimate nucleated cell counts. TCRdb's copy holds only in-frame clones and misses some; the assay was immunoSEQ multiplex PCR. From that table come the V and J calls and clone size; the DNA was used to work out D and trimming. The table has 100,000 to 150,000 clones, about four fifths seen once; the top ten hold less than 15%.

Source material: peripheral blood. The gene calls are TRBV10-1 and TRBJ1-1; D is unresolved. This clonotype originated in a woman aged 60-70 years with acute or convalescent COVID-19. The DNA for the CDR3 is TGCGCCAGCAGTGAAAACATGAAGTACACTGAAGCTTTCTTT. Translating it yields CASSENMKYTEAFF.